What follows are 18 T cell receptor beta chains derived from one specimen sequenced in a study of cytomegalovirus exposure and HLA in healthy donors. The study ran its PCR with 60 Vbeta and 13 Jbeta primers. The data were produced by immunoSEQ multiplex PCR, yet TCRdb's version contains in-frame clones alone and is incomplete. The sample includes some 130,000 clones, 60% to 80% of them seen just once. The specimen sequenced was PBMCs. The receptor set was obtained from a male donor in good health and CMV-seronegative.

In DNA, the CDR3 is TGTGCCAGCAGCCCGGACAGTAGGAACACCGGGGAGCTGTTTTTT. Its translation: CASSPDSRNTGELFF. V is TRBV4-2 and J is TRBJ2-2; a possible D gene is TRBD1 (6 bases). Germline V lookup: CDR1 LGHNA, CDR2 YNFKEQ. The CDR3 is 15 residues long. The germline V and J ends were trimmed by 4 bases and 1 base, with 10 bases remaining between them.

This clone was seen a few times. The chain has TRBV29-1 and TRBJ2-1; 8 bases are a match to TRBD2. The V gene end was trimmed by 7 bases and the J gene end by 6 bases; junction bases not matched to a gene: 8. The germline V gene has CDR1 SQVTM and CDR2 ANQGSEA. This CDR3 has 13 residues. This chain's CDR3 is CSASGTRPNEQFF. DNA of the CDR3: TGCAGCGCTTCCGGGACTAGACCCAATGAGCAGTTCTTC.

The chain couples TRBV7-2 to TRBJ2-1; no definite D call. Deletions cut 1 base from V and 9 bases from J, with 4 bases between. Germline assignment: CDR1 SGHTA and CDR2 FQGNSA. The CDR3 spans 11 residues. The CDR3 protein is CASSLDLEQFF. DNA for the CDR3: TGTGCCAGCAGCTTAGATCTTGAGCAGTTCTTC.

Only one count was recorded for this clone. This chain links TRBV27 with TRBJ1-6; no definite D call. The CDR3 totals 13 residues. The germline V gene has CDR1 MNHEY and CDR2 SMNVEV (reference sequence). V was cut by 3 bases and J by 6 bases, with 6 bases left in between. Here the CDR3 reads CASSFRPNSPLHF. The CDR3, as DNA: TGTGCCAGCAGTTTCAGGCCTAATTCACCCCTCCACTTT.

The CDR3 DNA is TGTGCCAGCAGTGAAACAGGGGATGGGACCGGGGAGCTGTTTTTT. This sequence encodes CASSETGDGTGELFF. The chain employs TRBV6-1 and TRBJ2-2, with 7 bases that match TRBD1. Germline values: CDR1 MNHNS, CDR2 SASEGT. The V and J ends lost 2 bases and 5 bases, in that order; junction bases with no gene match: 5. The CDR3 is made up of 15 amino acids.

The V call is TRBV11-2, the J call TRBJ2-7; possible D gene TRBD2, 5 bases. The CDR3 sequence is 16 residues long. CDR1 and CDR2 (germline): SGHAT, FQNNGV. Trimming removed 6 bases from V and 1 base from J, with 19 bases in between. CDR3 in amino acids: CASSFWAGPSSYEQYF. Written as DNA, the CDR3 is TGTGCCAGCAGTTTCTGGGCGGGTCCCTCTTCCTACGAGCAGTACTTC.

About this clone itself: Other nucleotide sequences in the sample specify the same CDR3. The rearrangement links TRBV5-1 to TRBJ2-7; D ambiguous. Germline V gene lookup returns CDR1 SGHRS and CDR2 YFSETQ. Trimming pared 3 bases from V and 4 bases from J, leaving 8 bases between. This CDR3 contains 12 residues. The CDR3 coding sequence is TGCGCCAGCAGCTCCCCCGGGTACGAGCAGTACTTC. Its protein product is CASSSPGYEQYF.

The chain joins TRBV30 to TRBJ1-1; D remains unclear. Germline V gene data show CDR1 as GTSNPN and CDR2 as SVGIG (reference sequence). The CDR3 sequence is 13 residues long. Trimming removed 5 bases from V and 3 bases from J, with 13 bases in between. The CDR3 DNA sequence: TGTGCCTGGGAGCAACAGATAGACACTGAAGCTTTCTTT. This translates into CAWEQQIDTEAFF.

The V gene is TRBV7-9, the J gene TRBJ2-7; tentatively, D is TRBD2 (5 bases). Trimming removed 3 bases from V and 7 bases from J, with 7 bases in between. The CDR3 covers 11 residues. CDR1 SEHNR and CDR2 FQNEAQ come from the germline V gene (reference sequence). In DNA, the CDR3 is TGTGCCAGCAGCTTTGGGGAGGAGCAGTACTTC. Translated: CASSFGEEQYF.

The chain links TRBV7-2 to TRBJ1-2; 12 bases match TRBD1. Germline values: CDR1 SGHTA, CDR2 FQGNSA. V was pared by 3 bases and J by 8 bases, with 4 bases of the junction left unmatched. This CDR3 is built from 14 residues. The CDR3: CASSFWGQGAGYTF. DNA for the CDR3: TGTGCCAGCAGCTTTTGGGGACAGGGGGCAGGCTACACCTTC. Combining the CDR3 with reference TRBV7-2 and TRBJ1-2 gives the whole variable domain GAGVSQSPSNKVTEKGKDVELRCDPISGHTALYWYRQSLGQGLEFLIYFQGNSAPDKSGLPSDRFSAERTGGSVSTLTIQRTQQEDSAVYLCASSFWGQGAGYTFGSGTRLTVV.

The chain employs TRBV4-2 and TRBJ2-5, with 8 nucleotides matching TRBD2. V was clipped by 4 bases and J by 7 bases; unmatched bases: 8. This CDR3 is built from 14 residues. Germline CDR1 and CDR2: LGHNA and YNFKEQ. This chain's CDR3 is CASSLTGTSGTQYF. The CDR3 DNA reads TGTGCCAGCAGCCTCACCGGGACTAGTGGGACCCAGTACTTC.

As for this clone: One junction end disagrees with the germline gene, perhaps due to a read error. The chain carries TRBV11-2 and TRBJ2-1, with TRBD2 matching over 16 bases. Germline CDR1 is SGHAT and CDR2 is FQNNGV. The CDR3 loop spans 16 amino acids. Here the CDR3 DNA reads TGTGCCAGCAGCCGGGGGACTAGCGGGGGGGCCGGAGCAGTAGTCTTC. Translating gives CASSRGTSGGAGAVVF.

This clone was detected only a few times. The junction shows a germline mismatch at one end, possibly a read error. The CDR3 region is CSSSWDRGPMNTEAFF. CDR3 nucleotide sequence: TGTTCCAGCAGCTGGGACAGGGGCCCGATGAACACTGAAGCTTTCTTT. The rearrangement links TRBV7-9 to TRBJ1-1; 10 nucleotides align to TRBD1. The CDR3 totals 16 residues. Germline V gives CDR1 SEHNR, CDR2 FQNEAQ (reference sequence). Combining the CDR3 with reference TRBV7-9 and TRBJ1-1 gives the whole variable domain DTGVSQNPRHKITKRGQNVTFRCDPISEHNRLYWYRQTLGQGPEFLTYFQNEAQLEKSRLLSDRFSAERPKGSFSTLEIQRTEQGDSAMYLCSSSWDRGPMNTEAFFGQGTRLTVV.

The chain has TRBV6-4 and TRBJ1-1; no definite D call. The ends were cut back, 10 bases at V and 0 bases at J, with 24 bases in the middle. CDR1 is MRHNA, CDR2 SNTAGT, per germline. The CDR3 sequence is 17 residues long. Here the CDR3 reads CAITSGQVSRLNTEAFF. The DNA of the CDR3 is TGTGCCATCACGTCTGGGCAGGTGTCCAGATTGAACACTGAAGCTTTCTTT.

This chain joins TRBV5-1 and TRBJ1-2; D is unclear. The CDR3 has 14 amino acids. Germline V gene lookup returns CDR1 SGHRS and CDR2 YFSETQ. Trimming removed 4 bases from V and 1 base from J, with 11 bases in between. The CDR3 region is CASSPEGGNYGYTF. In nucleotides, the CDR3 is TGCGCCAGCAGCCCAGAAGGAGGTAACTATGGCTACACCTTC. The whole variable domain, filled in from reference TRBV5-1 and TRBJ1-2, reads KAGVTQTPRYLIKTRGQQVTLSCSPISGHRSVSWYQQTPGQGLQFLFEYFSETQRNKGNFPGRFSGRQFSNSRSEMNVSTLELGDSALYLCASSPEGGNYGYTFGSGTRLTVV.

The V gene is TRBV6-6, the J gene TRBJ2-6; no firm D call. The CDR3 totals 14 residues. V lost 9 bases, J lost 0 bases, and 9 bases lay in between. The germline CDR1 and CDR2 sequences are MNHNY and SVGAGI (reference sequence). CDR3 residues: CASELPSGANVLTF. DNA for the CDR3: TGTGCCAGTGAACTTCCCTCTGGGGCCAACGTCCTGACTTTC.

The chain uses TRBV27 and TRBJ1-4, with D possibly TRBD1 on 5 matching bases. This CDR3 is built from 14 residues. Germline lookup yields CDR1 MNHEY and CDR2 SMNVEV (reference sequence). Between the trimmed V and J ends, which lost 5 bases and 3 bases, there was a span of 10 bases. The CDR3 sequence: CASSLPGSNEKLFF. CDR3 coding DNA: TGTGCCAGCAGTCTACCAGGGTCTAATGAAAAACTGTTTTTT.

This clone was picked up one time. This chain uses TRBV12-5 with TRBJ1-5, with a tentative D call TRBD1 (5 bases). CDR3 length equals 16 residues. The germline V gene encodes CDR1 LGHNT and CDR2 FRNRAP. V dropped 4 bases and J dropped 5 bases, with 18 bases sitting between them. The CDR3 coding sequence is TGTGCTAGTGGTTCAAAAACAGGAATGCGAGATCAGCCCCAGCATTTT. It encodes CASGSKTGMRDQPQHF.